The clone carrying this T cell receptor (beta chain) was observed a few times. This sample stems from a study of control samples from healthy donors and cancer patients. TCRdb's table, derived via immunoSEQ multiplex PCR, lists solely in-frame clones and lacks some. The sample lists roughly 88,000 clones, roughly 90% occurring once. Looked up from germline, CDR1 is SQVTM and CDR2 is ANQGSEA. The length of the CDR3 is 14 residues. V lost 3 bases and J lost 4, with 15 bases in between. The sample taken for sequencing was blood. The chain is built from TRBV29-1 and TRBJ1-1; D possibly corresponds to TRBD1 (6 bases). This TCR was sampled from a woman aged 30 to 39 in good health. The CDR3 nucleotides read TGCAGCGTTGAGCCGGGGCAGGGGATCACTGAAGCTTTCTTT. Its translation is CSVEPGQGITEAFF.